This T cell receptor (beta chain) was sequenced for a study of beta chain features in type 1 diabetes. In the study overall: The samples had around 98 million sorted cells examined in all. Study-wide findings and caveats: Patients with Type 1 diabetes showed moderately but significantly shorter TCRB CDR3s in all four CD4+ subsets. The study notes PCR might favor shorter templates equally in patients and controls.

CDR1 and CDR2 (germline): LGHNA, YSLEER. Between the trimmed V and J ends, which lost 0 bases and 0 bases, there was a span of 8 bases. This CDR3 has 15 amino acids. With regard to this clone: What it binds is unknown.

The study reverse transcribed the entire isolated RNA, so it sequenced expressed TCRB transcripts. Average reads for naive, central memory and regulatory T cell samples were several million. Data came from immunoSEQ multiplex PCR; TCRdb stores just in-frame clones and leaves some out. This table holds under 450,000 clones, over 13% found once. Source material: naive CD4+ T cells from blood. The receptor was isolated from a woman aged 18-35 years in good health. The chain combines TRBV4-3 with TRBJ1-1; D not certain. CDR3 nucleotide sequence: TGCGCCAGCAGCCAAGATCAGCGCATGAACACTGAAGCTTTCTTT. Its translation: CASSQDQRMNTEAFF.